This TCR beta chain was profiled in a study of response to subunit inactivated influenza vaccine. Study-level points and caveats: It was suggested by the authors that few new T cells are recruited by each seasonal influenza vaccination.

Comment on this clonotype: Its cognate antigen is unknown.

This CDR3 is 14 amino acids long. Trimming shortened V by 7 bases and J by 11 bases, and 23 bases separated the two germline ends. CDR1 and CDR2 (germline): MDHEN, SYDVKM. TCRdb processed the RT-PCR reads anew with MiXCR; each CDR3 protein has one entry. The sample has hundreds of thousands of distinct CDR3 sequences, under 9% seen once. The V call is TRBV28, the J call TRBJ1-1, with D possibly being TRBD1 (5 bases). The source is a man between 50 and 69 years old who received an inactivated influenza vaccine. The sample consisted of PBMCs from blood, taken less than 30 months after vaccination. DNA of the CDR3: TGTGCCAGCACCCCCGCGGGGCATCGAAGGGGCGCTTTCTTT. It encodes CASTPAGHRRGAFF.